This TCR beta chain was recovered during a study of OX40 agonist ivuxolimab in advanced cancers. Background for the entire study: The costimulatory receptor OX40 (CD134) was targeted by ivuxolimab, a fully human IgG2 agonistic monoclonal antibody. Intravenous ivuxolimab was administered to patients every 2 weeks at six dose levels: 0.01, 0.1, 0.3, 1.5, 3 and 10 mg/kg. Partial responses occurred in three dose-escalation patients, of whom one had hepatocellular carcinoma and two had cutaneous melanoma. Of the approximately 54 patients in dose escalation, approximately 20 had hepatocellular carcinoma, some 15 had melanoma, 9 had renal cell carcinoma and 9 had head and neck cancer. The dose-escalation cohort was roughly 83% male with a mean age of roughly 60 years, ranging from about 20 to 85. The paper reports the monotherapy dose-escalation portion (N = 52 patients) of the phase I ivuxolimab trial. The point of sequencing TCRbeta in the periphery was to test whether ivuxolimab changed TCR sequence diversity and drove clonal T-cell expansion. Patients were allowed to have had prior anti-PD-1, anti-PD-L1 or anti-CTLA-4 therapy, and 30% to 40% of the dose-escalation patients had previously received checkpoint inhibitors.

To note about this clone: It lacks a known antigen. Per-nucleotide qualities are absent, and no much larger clonotype sits a single base away.

The paper's findings and limits, for the study overall: The antigen specificity of the clonally expanded peripheral T cells was not determined. At doses of 0.1 to 3.0 mg/kg, clonal expansion of both CD4+ and CD8+ blood T cells was observed from baseline to week 6. Low levels of normalized T-cell clonal expansion were also shown by some nonresponding patients. After ivuxolimab, expanded clones were on average more numerous among CD8+ T cells than among CD4+ T cells. In partial responders in the 0.1-3.0 mg/kg groups, normalized peripheral clonal expansion was found to be among the lowest, especially among CD8+ T cells.

To sequence the TCRbeta CDR3 region, genomic DNA was isolated from the sorted cells. TCRbeta CDR3 regions were sequenced using the immunoSEQ Assay. Entries here come from immuneACCESS through TCRdb and include only in-frame sequences with V and J called. Some clones fail to appear in such tables; in the studies checked, an unresolved V gene covers under half of the shortfall, and the cause of the remainder is unknown. The sample table shows 90,000 to 100,000 clones, and 85% to 90% are seen once. Of the sample, approximately 0.16% is held by the ten largest clones. The trial excluded patients who had a history of autoimmune disease or who were on systemic immunosuppression. Peripheral blood for TCR sequencing was collected from all dose cohorts at baseline, on cycle 4 day 1, and on cycle 7 day 1. The samples were drawn from a first-in-human, open-label, multicenter phase I dose-escalation trial of ivuxolimab. The trial enrolled adults with locally advanced or metastatic head and neck squamous cell, hepatocellular, melanoma or renal cell carcinoma. Before TCR sequencing, CD4+ and CD8+ T cells were separately sorted from peripheral blood.

The CDR3, cysteine through phenylalanine, is 11 amino acids long. Only the CDR3 DNA stays, 33 bases, in frame from base 1. For CDR1 and CDR2, the germline V gene lists SNHLY and FYNNEI. At the junction V is shortened by 5 bases and J by 3 bases, with 4 bases in between. This sequence was found in an adult with an advanced solid tumor such as melanoma, head and neck, liver or kidney cancer. The sequences come from CD4+ or CD8+ T cells sorted from blood, collected in a trial of the OX40 agonist ivuxolimab. The V and J segments used are TRBV2 and TRBJ1-2; confidence is insufficient to name the D gene. The nucleotide sequence reads TGTGCCAGCAGTAGAGACTATGGCTACACCTTC. Translated, this gives CASSRDYGYTF.